Listed here is a single TCR beta chain. Antigen unknown. Amplification of TCR beta CDR3 regions was performed using RNA transcripts as template. The TCR CDR3 was amplified in a first-round RT-PCR using the HTBI primer set. One entry per CDR3 protein results from TCRdb running MiXCR on the multiplex PCR reads. The sample comprises nearly 750,000 distinct CDR3 sequences, around a third of which are singletons, and around 32% rests with the top ten. These data originate in a study of T cells in Graves' hyperthyroidism and ophthalmopathy. Germline V gene data show CDR1 as ENHRY and CDR2 as SYGVKD. The CDR3 is made up of 14 amino acids. V was pared by 4 bases and J by 4 bases, with 5 bases of the junction left unmatched. Findings and caveats of the study: Model predictions of ophthalmopathy came a median approximately 6.5 months before onset.

Sequenced: blood. The J gene is TRBJ1-1, the V gene TRBV10-3, with TRBD1 identical over 8 bases. This receptor was identified in a woman between 40 and 55 years old with Graves' hyperthyroidism. CDR3 bases: TGTGCCATCAGTGCGGGACAGGCCCGCACTGAAGCTTTCTTT. Its protein is CAISAGQARTEAFF.